This T cell receptor beta chain was identified during a study of blood T cell repertoires in COVID-19 (dated by TCRdb to 2018 to 2021). A note on the overall study: Samples covering the acute and convalescent phases of COVID-19 were provided by collaborators in the United States, Italy and Spain. The repertoires were made available in a free public database intended to serve as a resource for research on the immune response to SARS-CoV-2. The sample metadata nearly always contained a de-identified subject ID, COVID-19 status, age in years and sex. Subjects who had been exposed to COVID-19, were actively infected with it, or had recovered from it provided the deeply sampled blood TCRbeta repertoires that made up the dataset. The prospective study material was composed of cDNA or gDNA derived from T cells, B-cell-depleted T cells, or PBMCs. HLA class I and class II types, where available, came from metadata supplied by the sample provider rather than from assay-based typing. The samples were drawn from the first 160 participants of the ongoing ImmuneRACE study and from about 1,200 subjects provided by 6 global collaborators. Beyond this particular receptor, the publication reports: Clinical and demographic metadata were provided uncurated, with the amount varying by source and participant.

In Seattle, one collaborating source enrolled patients while the infection was active and tracked those patients longitudinally over the course of disease. Whole blood was collected in K2EDTA tubes by collaborating institutions according to the institutions' own protocols. For TCRbeta analysis, collaborators shipped samples in one of three forms: frozen whole blood, isolated PBMCs, or DNA extracted from either of those sample types. With respect to this clone: Its antigen is not yet known. Qualities for individual bases were not recorded, and no much larger clone is one base off.

The CDR3 contains 14 residues, cysteine and phenylalanine counted. Only CDR3 DNA remains: 42 bases, in frame from the first base. V was cut back by 2 bases and J by 2 bases, leaving a gap of 9 bases between them. The germline V gene specifies MDHEN as CDR1 and SYDVKM as CDR2. TCRbeta CDR3 regions were amplified from genomic DNA using the immunoSEQ Assay, a bias-controlled multiplex PCR. The source study handled its data this way. The number of nucleated cells in each sample was estimated by amplification of reference gene primers within the assay. To quantify the absolute abundance of each unique TCRbeta CDR3 rearrangement, sequence reads were collapsed and filtered. For each sample, productive Simpson clonality was calculated as the square root of Simpson's diversity index over productive rearrangements. As stored in TCRdb, this immuneACCESS dataset retains in-frame rearrangements with V and J assigned. A fraction of the clones does not appear; measured against another copy, unresolved V genes explain less than half of the discrepancy, and the remainder lacks a known reason. Clone size and V and J calls were adopted from that table, with D and trimming inferred from the DNA. This sample lists about 180,000 clones; approximately 79% were detected once. The ten largest account for around 8% of the sample.

The rearranged segments are TRBV28 and TRBJ1-1; the D gene is unclear. The clonotype originates from a woman in her sixties or seventies with COVID-19, enrolled during active disease. The sample was peripheral blood. Here the CDR3 is given as CASSLGGENTEAFF. The sequenced DNA: TGTGCCAGCAGTTTAGGCGGCGAAAACACTGAAGCTTTCTTT.